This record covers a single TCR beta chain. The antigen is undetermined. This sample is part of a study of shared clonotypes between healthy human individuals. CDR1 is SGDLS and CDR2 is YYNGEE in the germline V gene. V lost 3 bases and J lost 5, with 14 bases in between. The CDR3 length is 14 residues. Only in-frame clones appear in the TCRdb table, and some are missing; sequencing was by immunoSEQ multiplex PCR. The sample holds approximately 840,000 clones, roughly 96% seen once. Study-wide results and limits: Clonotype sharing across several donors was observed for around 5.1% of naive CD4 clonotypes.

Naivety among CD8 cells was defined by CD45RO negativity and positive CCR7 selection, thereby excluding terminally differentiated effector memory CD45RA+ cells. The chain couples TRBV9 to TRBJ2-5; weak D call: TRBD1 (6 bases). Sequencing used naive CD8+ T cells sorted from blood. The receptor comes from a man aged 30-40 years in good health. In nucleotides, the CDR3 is TGTGCCAGCAGCGCCTCCGGGACAATTGAGACCCAGTACTTC. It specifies CASSASGTIETQYF.